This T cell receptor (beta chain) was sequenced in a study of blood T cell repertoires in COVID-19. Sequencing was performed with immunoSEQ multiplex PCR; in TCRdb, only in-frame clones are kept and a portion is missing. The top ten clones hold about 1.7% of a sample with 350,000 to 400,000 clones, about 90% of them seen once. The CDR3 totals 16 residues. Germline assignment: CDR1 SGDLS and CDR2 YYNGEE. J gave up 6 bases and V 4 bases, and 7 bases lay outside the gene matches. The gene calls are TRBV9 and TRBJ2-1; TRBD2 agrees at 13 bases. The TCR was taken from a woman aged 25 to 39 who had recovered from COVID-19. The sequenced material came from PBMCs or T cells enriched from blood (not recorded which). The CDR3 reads CASSLQLAGGPNEQFF. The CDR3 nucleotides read TGTGCCAGCAGCCTCCAACTAGCGGGAGGGCCCAATGAGCAGTTCTTC.